Listed here are 9 T cell receptor beta chains from one sample, sequenced in a study of spatial heterogeneity in lung cancer (dated by TCRdb to about 2019). The intended sense of this specimen's time point label: sample taken at primary tumor resection. The antigens of these receptors remain unknown. Library method: 5' RACE. The reads were generated on a NextSeq 500. TCRdb applied fastp at Q25 and MiXCR to the public reads, then kept only in-frame beta chains. Rows with a matching CDR3 protein are joined into one entry that keeps the most common DNA and genes. The sample has 3,500 to 4,500 distinct CDR3 sequences on record, 6.1% of them singletons. The ten largest clones capture more than 30% of the sample. What the work shows at the level of the full study, not this receptor alone: The tumor nonsynonymous mutation count correlated with the number of expanded intratumoral alpha and beta TCRs.

The sequencing used lung tumor tissue, collected at surgery. Receptors were obtained from a male donor with early-stage non-small cell lung cancer.

There are a few counts of this clonotype. This rearrangement joins TRBV29-1 to TRBJ2-3; D unclear. Germline V gene sequence: CDR1 SQVTM, CDR2 ANQGSEA. The CDR3 has 10 amino acids. V lost 7 bases, J lost 3 bases, and 5 bases lay in between. This CDR3 reads CSADTDTQYF. CDR3 sequence (DNA): TGCAGCGCCGATACAGATACGCAGTATTTT.

This clonotype was detected ten times or more. The V and J genes are TRBV19 and TRBJ2-2; TRBD2 is a possible D gene (7 bases). The CDR3 has 13 amino acids. Trimming took off 8 bases at V and 6 bases at J, with 13 bases between the two ends. Germline V CDR1 and CDR2: LNHDA, SQIVND (reference sequence). The CDR3 coding sequence is TGTGCCAGTCGAATAGGGGGGGCCGGGGAGCTGTTTTTT. Protein sequence: CASRIGGAGELFF.

This clonotype was detected a few times. This chain uses TRBV10-3 with TRBJ2-5; no firm D call. This CDR3 region has 14 residues. The germline CDR1 and CDR2 sequences are ENHRY and SYGVKD. V gave up 0 bases and J gave up 4 bases, with 9 bases separating them. The CDR3 reads CAISESNLVETQYF. The CDR3 nucleotides read TGTGCCATCAGTGAGTCGAATTTGGTAGAGACCCAGTACTTC.

This clonotype was counted ten times or more. V is TRBV13 and J is TRBJ2-1; 9 bases fit TRBD2. The CDR3 extends over 16 amino acids. Unmatched junction bases numbered 3, after V lost 0 bases and J lost 3 bases. CDR1 PRHDT and CDR2 FYEKMQ come from the germline V gene (reference sequence). CDR3: CASSLGLAGLYNEQFF. The CDR3, as DNA: TGTGCCAGCAGCTTAGGCCTAGCGGGGCTCTACAATGAGCAGTTCTTC.

By share, this clonotype counts as medium-sized. The chain couples TRBV7-3 to TRBJ2-7; TRBD2 aligns across 8 bases. J gave up 1 base and V 0 bases, and 2 bases lay outside the gene matches. Germline values: CDR1 SGHTA, CDR2 FQGTGA. This CDR3 contains 15 residues. CDR3 region: CASSLTSGDSYEQYF. The CDR3 DNA sequence: TGTGCCAGCAGCTTAACTAGCGGGGATTCCTACGAGCAGTACTTC.

By share, this clonotype ranks as medium-sized (0.01 to 0.1%). The chain combines TRBV7-2 with TRBJ2-7; D uncertain. V lost 1 base, J lost 3 bases, and 13 bases lay in between. The CDR3 sequence is 15 residues long. Germline loops: CDR1 SGHTA, CDR2 FQGNSA. CDR3 coding DNA: TGTGCCAGCAGCTTAGTCCCTCTCCCCAGCTACGAGCAGTACTTC. This gives the protein CASSLVPLPSYEQYF.

By sample share, this clonotype is medium-sized. The chain has TRBV7-6 and TRBJ2-2; 12 nucleotides agree with TRBD2. The CDR3 is 20 amino acids. Germline CDR1 SGHVS, CDR2 FNYEAQ. With V trimmed by 1 base and J by 0 bases, 9 bases remained unmatched. CDR3: CASSLGLAGAPTSNTGELFF. The CDR3 DNA follows: TGTGCCAGCAGCTTAGGACTAGCGGGGGCCCCTACCTCGAACACCGGGGAGCTGTTTTTT.

This clonotype came up many times. The chain joins TRBV6-1 to TRBJ2-7; TRBD1 is a possible D gene (6 bases). Trimming took off 4 bases at V and 2 bases at J, with 12 bases between the two ends. The CDR3 spans 14 residues. In germline, CDR1 is MNHNS, CDR2 SASEGT. CDR3 residues: CASSVGQSAYEQYF. Here the CDR3 DNA reads TGTGCCAGCAGTGTCGGACAGTCGGCCTACGAGCAGTACTTC.

This clonotype was recorded at least ten times. The chain employs TRBV20-1 and TRBJ2-1, with 10 bases aligning to TRBD2. Germline V CDR1 and CDR2: DFQATT, SNEGSKA (reference sequence). The CDR3 sequence is 14 residues long. The junction had 8 bases not matched to a gene; V was cut back by 4 bases and J by 8 bases. The CDR3 coding sequence is TGCAGTGCTATCCCAAGCGGGAGGGTCGATGAGCAGTTCTTC. Translation gives CSAIPSGRVDEQFF.